A selection of T cell receptor beta chains follows, all from one sample in a study of T-cell reconstitution after alpha-beta-depleted transplantation in children. TCRdb processed the PCR reads anew with MiXCR; each CDR3 protein has one entry. The data contain about 600,000 distinct CDR3 sequences, about an eighth of them seen just once; the ten biggest clones take up roughly 2.3%. The sample here was PBMCs, mostly from graft donor cells, taken 360 days after TCRalphabeta/CD19-depleted stem cell transplant. These receptors all come from a male patient between 10 and 17 years old who had a stem cell transplant for acute myeloid leukemia, so the T cells may come from the graft donor. CDR3s include the opening cysteine and the closing phenylalanine or tryptophan. A D gene is named only where the DNA matches it firmly. For some rows the clone size is stated as once, few or many, or as a class when expanded; others skip it.

size: many; V: TRBV28; D: .; length: 12; J: TRBJ2-7; DNA: TGTGCCAGCAGTCCCCCGGGGTACGAGCAGTACTTC; CDR3: CASSPPGYEQYF
size: many; V: TRBV14; D: TRBD2; length: 15; J: TRBJ2-1; DNA: TGTGCCAGCAGCCAAGGCCTAGCGGGGGGAGGAGAGCAGTTCTTC; CDR3: CASSQGLAGGGEQFF
size: few; V: TRBV24-1; D: .; length: 14; J: TRBJ2-5; DNA: TGTGCCACCAGTGATTTTCCCACAACGGTGACCCAGTACTTC; CDR3: CATSDFPTTVTQYF
size: many; V: TRBV28; D: TRBD2; length: 15; J: TRBJ2-7; DNA: TGTGCCAGCAGTCGGACTAGCGGGAGCTCCTACGAGCAGTACTTC; CDR3: CASSRTSGSSYEQYF
size: many; V: TRBV4-3; D: TRBD2; length: 17; J: TRBJ2-3; DNA: TGCGCCAGCAGCCAAGGACTAGCGGGAGGATACACAGATACGCAGTATTTT; CDR3: CASSQGLAGGYTDTQYF
size: .; V: TRBV4-3; D: TRBD2; length: 14; J: TRBJ2-5; DNA: TGCGCCAGCAGCCTCTTTAGCGGGACCGAGACCCAGTACTTC; CDR3: CASSLFSGTETQYF
size: .; V: TRBV7-2; D: TRBD2; length: 16; J: TRBJ2-7; DNA: TGTGCCAGCAGCCGGGGACTAGCGAGTGGGTCCTACGAGCAGTACTTC; CDR3: CASSRGLASGSYEQYF
size: .; V: TRBV12-3/TRBV12-4; D: .; length: 15; J: TRBJ2-1; DNA: TGTGCCAGCAGTCTCCCAGGGTTCCATTACAATGAGCAGTTCTTC; CDR3: CASSLPGFHYNEQFF
size: many; V: TRBV5-1; D: TRBD2; length: 13; J: TRBJ2-7; DNA: TGCGCCAGCAGCCTACGGACTAGCGACGAGCAGTACTTC; CDR3: CASSLRTSDEQYF
size: .; V: TRBV11-1; D: .; length: 14; J: TRBJ2-3; DNA: TGTGCCAGCAGTAGGGACACCTTCACAGATACGCAGTATTTT; CDR3: CASSRDTFTDTQYF
size: many; V: TRBV29-1; D: .; length: 13; J: TRBJ2-7; DNA: TGCAGTACTTCACAGGGACCTTCCTACGAGCAGTACTTC; CDR3: CSTSQGPSYEQYF
size: .; V: TRBV7-9; D: TRBD1; length: 14; J: TRBJ1-6; DNA: TGTGCCAGCAGCTCCGGGACAGGGGTATCACCCCTCCACTTT; CDR3: CASSSGTGVSPLHF
size: .; V: TRBV4-3; D: TRBD2; length: 19; J: TRBJ2-5; DNA: TGCGCCAGCAGCCCGGGCATCGGGAGGCGGGAGGGTCCGGTGGAGACCCAGTACTTC; CDR3: CASSPGIGRREGPVETQYF
size: few; V: TRBV14; D: .; length: 15; J: TRBJ2-7; DNA: TGTGCCAGCAGCCCTGACCTGCCATCCTTGGGTGAGCAGTACTTC; CDR3: CASSPDLPSLGEQYF
size: many; V: TRBV10-3; D: .; length: 15; J: TRBJ2-1; DNA: TGTGCCATCAGTGAGAACGAGTTTCCCTACAATGAGCAGTTCTTC; CDR3: CAISENEFPYNEQFF
size: .; V: TRBV12-3/TRBV12-4; D: TRBD2; length: 15; J: TRBJ2-1; DNA: TGTGCCAGCAGTTTGTTACTAGCGGGAGGCAATGAGCAGTTCTTC; CDR3: CASSLLLAGGNEQFF
size: .; V: TRBV18; D: .; length: 14; J: TRBJ2-3; DNA: TGTGCCAGCTCACCACCTACTTGGGAAGATACGCAGTATTTT; CDR3: CASSPPTWEDTQYF
size: .; V: TRBV4-3; D: TRBD2; length: 20; J: TRBJ2-2; DNA: TGCGCCAGCAGCCAACCCTCCGGGAATAGCGGGAGTACAAGGACCGGGGAGCTGTTTTTT; CDR3: CASSQPSGNSGSTRTGELFF
size: few; V: TRBV20-1; D: TRBD2; length: 15; J: TRBJ2-1; DNA: TGCAGTGCGAGACTAGCGGGAGGGCTCTATGGTGAGCAGTTCTTC; CDR3: CSARLAGGLYGEQFF
size: many; V: TRBV5-5; D: .; length: 16; J: TRBJ2-2; DNA: TGTGCCAGCAGCTTAGTTTCGCTTTTGGACACCGGGGAGCTGTTTTTT; CDR3: CASSLVSLLDTGELFF
size: few; V: TRBV28; D: .; length: 15; J: TRBJ2-1; DNA: TGTGCCAGCAGTTTAAGGGGCACAGGGAAAAATGAGCAGTTCTTC; CDR3: CASSLRGTGKNEQFF
size: few; V: TRBV20-1; D: TRBD2; length: 15; J: TRBJ2-7; DNA: TGCAGTGCTAGCCCCCTAGCGGGAGGCTCCTACGAGCAGTACTTC; CDR3: CSASPLAGGSYEQYF
size: many; V: TRBV7-2; D: .; length: 12; J: TRBJ2-3; DNA: TGTGCCAGCAGCGTCCCGACAGATACGCAGTATTTT; CDR3: CASSVPTDTQYF
size: .; V: TRBV20-1; D: TRBD2; length: 12; J: TRBJ2-1; DNA: TGCAGTGCGGAGCGGGAGGCGAATGAGCAGTTCTTC; CDR3: CSAEREANEQFF
size: .; V: TRBV6-2/TRBV6-3; D: .; length: 12; J: TRBJ2-2; DNA: TGTGCCAGCACCCTTCTCCACGGGGAGCTGTTTTTT; CDR3: CASTLLHGELFF
size: many; V: TRBV29-1; D: TRBD1; length: 12; J: TRBJ2-5; DNA: TGCAGCTGGGGACAGTTCCAAGAGACCCAGTACTTC; CDR3: CSWGQFQETQYF
size: .; V: TRBV7-8; D: TRBD1; length: 15; J: TRBJ2-5; DNA: TGTGCCAGCAGGAAGACAGGGGACTCCCAAGAGACCCAGTACTTC; CDR3: CASRKTGDSQETQYF
size: few; V: TRBV7-2; D: .; length: 13; J: TRBJ2-3; DNA: TGTGCCAGCAGCCCCAAGAGCTCAGATACGCAGTATTTT; CDR3: CASSPKSSDTQYF
size: few; V: TRBV5-1; D: TRBD2; length: 15; J: TRBJ2-1; DNA: TGCGCCAGCAGCTTGGTAGGGACTAGCGTCTATGAGCAGTTCTTC; CDR3: CASSLVGTSVYEQFF
size: .; V: TRBV7-9; D: .; length: 15; J: TRBJ1-1; DNA: TGTGCCAGCAGCTCCGCCTGGGGGGCGAACACTGAAGCTTTCTTT; CDR3: CASSSAWGANTEAFF
size: many; V: TRBV5-6; D: TRBD2; length: 15; J: TRBJ2-5; DNA: TGTGCCAGCAGCCTCATGGGACTAGCGGAAGAGACCCAGTACTTC; CDR3: CASSLMGLAEETQYF
size: few; V: TRBV7-2; D: .; length: 13; J: TRBJ2-7; DNA: TGTGCCAGCAGCTTAGGAGATCCCTACGAGCAGTACTTC; CDR3: CASSLGDPYEQYF
size: few; V: TRBV28; D: .; length: 17; J: TRBJ2-1; DNA: TGTGCCAGCAAGATAGGGGTGATAGGGAGCTCCTACAATGAGCAGTTCTTC; CDR3: CASKIGVIGSSYNEQFF
size: .; V: TRBV11-2; D: TRBD2; length: 15; J: TRBJ2-1; DNA: TGTGCCAGCAGCTCAAAGCGGGGCGCTTACAATGAGCAGTTCTTC; CDR3: CASSSKRGAYNEQFF
size: many; V: TRBV6-5; D: .; length: 15; J: TRBJ2-7; DNA: TGTGCCAGCAGTTACAGGCAGTGGAGCTCCTACGAGCAGTACTTC; CDR3: CASSYRQWSSYEQYF
size: .; V: TRBV20-1; D: TRBD2; length: 13; J: TRBJ2-1; DNA: TGCAGTGCTACGGTGTCAGTAGCGGGGGGGCAGTTCTTC; CDR3: CSATVSVAGGQFF
size: few; V: TRBV27; D: .; length: 14; J: TRBJ2-5; DNA: TGTGCCAGCAGTCCCGGATATGGGCGCGAGACCCAGTACTTC; CDR3: CASSPGYGRETQYF